This TCR beta chain derives from a study of blood T cell repertoires in COVID-19. Trimming removed 8 bases at V and 0 bases at J, with 14 bases between. The CDR3 totals 16 residues. CDR1 SNHLY and CDR2 FYNNEI come from the germline V gene. Assay: immunoSEQ multiplex PCR; the TCRdb copy retains only in-frame clones and omits some. The data show 150,000 to 200,000 clones, with about 81% seen just once and approximately 12% held by the top ten. Source material: peripheral blood. The receptor was isolated from a woman aged 80 or over with COVID-19, enrolled during active disease. V usage is TRBV2 and J usage is TRBJ2-6, with D maybe TRBD1 (6 bases). CDR3 protein: CASARDTTSGANVLTF. For the CDR3, the DNA is TGTGCCAGCGCGAGGGACACTACCTCTGGGGCCAACGTCCTGACTTTC.